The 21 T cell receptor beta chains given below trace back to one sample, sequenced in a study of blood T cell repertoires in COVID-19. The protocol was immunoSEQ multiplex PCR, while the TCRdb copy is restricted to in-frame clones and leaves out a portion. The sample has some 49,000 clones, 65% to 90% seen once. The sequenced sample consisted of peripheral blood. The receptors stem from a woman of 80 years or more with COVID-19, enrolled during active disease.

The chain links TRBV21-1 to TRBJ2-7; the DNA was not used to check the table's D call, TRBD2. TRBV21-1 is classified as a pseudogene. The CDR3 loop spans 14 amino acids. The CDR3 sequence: CASSNLGGTYEQYF. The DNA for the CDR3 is TGTGCCAGCAGCAATCTGGGCGGGACCTACGAGCAGTACTTC.

The CDR3 protein is CASSLAGTGSNEQFF. CDR3 nucleotides: TGTGCCAGCAGCTTGGCCGGGACAGGGAGCAATGAGCAGTTCTTC. V is TRBV5-4 and J is TRBJ2-1; 9 bases fit TRBD1. This CDR3 comprises 15 residues. CDR1 SGHNT and CDR2 YYREEE come from the germline V gene (reference sequence). Trimming at V came to 0 bases and at J to 6 bases, leaving 4 bases not matched to a gene.

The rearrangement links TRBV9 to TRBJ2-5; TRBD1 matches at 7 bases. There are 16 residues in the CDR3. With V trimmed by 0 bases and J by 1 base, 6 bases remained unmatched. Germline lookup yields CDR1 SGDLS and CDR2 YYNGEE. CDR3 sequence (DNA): TGTGCCAGCAGCGTAGGAAGCGCAGGGGGCCAAGAGACCCAGTACTTC. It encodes CASSVGSAGGQETQYF.

CDR3 DNA sequence: TGCAGCGTTGGGGACAGCTCTGGAAACACCATATATTTT. It specifies CSVGDSSGNTIYF. The V call is TRBV29-1, the J call TRBJ1-3; 7 nucleotides align to TRBD1. Trimming took 4 bases from V and 0 from J; bases not matched to a gene: 0. Germline V gives CDR1 SQVTM, CDR2 ANQGSEA. The CDR3 consists of 13 residues.

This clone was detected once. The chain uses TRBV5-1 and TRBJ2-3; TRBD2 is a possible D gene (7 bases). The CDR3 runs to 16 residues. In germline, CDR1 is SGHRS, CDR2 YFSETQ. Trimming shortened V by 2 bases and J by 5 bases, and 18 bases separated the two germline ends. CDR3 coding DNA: TGCGCCAGCAGCTTTGGCGGGAGAGAGGGGGGAGATACGCAGTATTTT. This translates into CASSFGGREGGDTQYF.

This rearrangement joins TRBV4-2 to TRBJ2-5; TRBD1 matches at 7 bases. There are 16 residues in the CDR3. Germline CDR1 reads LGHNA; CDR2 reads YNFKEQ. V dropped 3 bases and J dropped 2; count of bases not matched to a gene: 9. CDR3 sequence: CASSQNRDSIQETQYF. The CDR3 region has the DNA TGTGCCAGCAGCCAGAACCGGGACAGTATACAAGAGACCCAGTACTTC.

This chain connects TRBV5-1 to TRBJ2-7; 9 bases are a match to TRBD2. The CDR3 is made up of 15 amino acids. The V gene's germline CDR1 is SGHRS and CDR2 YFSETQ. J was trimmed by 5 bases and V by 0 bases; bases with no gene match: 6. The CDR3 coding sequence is TGCGCCAGCAGCTTGGTAGCGGGAGTACTCAACGAGCAGTACTTC. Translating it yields CASSLVAGVLNEQYF.

The CDR3 region has the DNA TGTGCCAGCAGTTTACAGGGCTACGAGCAGTACTTC. It specifies CASSLQGYEQYF. The J gene is TRBJ2-7, the V gene TRBV12-3 or TRBV12-4; a possible D gene is TRBD1 (5 bases). The V end lost 2 bases, the J end lost 3 bases, and 5 bases lay between the germline ends. CDR3 size: 12 residues.

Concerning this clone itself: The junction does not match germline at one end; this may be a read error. CDR3 nucleotides: TGTGCTAGCAGCCTCGATAGCGGGAGGGCCCGTGAGCAGTTCTTC. It codes for CASSLDSGRAREQFF. The rearrangement uses TRBV7-7 and TRBJ2-1; 11 positions match TRBD2. Germline V CDR1 and CDR2: SSHAT, FNYEAQ (reference sequence). The CDR3 totals 15 residues.

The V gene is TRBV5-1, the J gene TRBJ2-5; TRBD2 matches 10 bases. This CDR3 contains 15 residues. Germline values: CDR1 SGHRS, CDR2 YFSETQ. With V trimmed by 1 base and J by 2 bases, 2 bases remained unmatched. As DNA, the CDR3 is TGCGCCAGCAGCTTGCGAGCGGGAGGGCAAGAGACCCAGTACTTC. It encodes CASSLRAGGQETQYF.

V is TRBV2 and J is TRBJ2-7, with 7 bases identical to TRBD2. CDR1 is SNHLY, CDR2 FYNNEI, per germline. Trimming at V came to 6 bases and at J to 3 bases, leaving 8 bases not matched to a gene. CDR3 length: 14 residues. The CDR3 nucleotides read TGTGCCAGCAGCGGCCTAGCGGAGCTCTACGAGCAGTACTTC. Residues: CASSGLAELYEQYF. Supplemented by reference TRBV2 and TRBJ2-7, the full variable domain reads EPEVTQTPSHQVTQMGQEVILRCVPISNHLYFYWYRQILGQKVEFLVSFYNNEISEKSEIFDDQFSVERPDGSNFTLKIRSTKLEDSAMYFCASSGLAELYEQYFGPGTRLTVT.

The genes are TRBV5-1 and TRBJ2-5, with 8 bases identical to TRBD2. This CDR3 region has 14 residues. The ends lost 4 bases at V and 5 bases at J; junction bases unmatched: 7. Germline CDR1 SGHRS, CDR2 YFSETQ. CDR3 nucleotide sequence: TGCGCCAGCAGCCCTTCGGGAGGGATTGAGACCCAGTACTTC. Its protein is CASSPSGGIETQYF. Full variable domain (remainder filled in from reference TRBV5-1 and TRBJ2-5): KAGVTQTPRYLIKTRGQQVTLSCSPISGHRSVSWYQQTPGQGLQFLFEYFSETQRNKGNFPGRFSGRQFSNSRSEMNVSTLELGDSALYLCASSPSGGIETQYFGPGTRLLVL.

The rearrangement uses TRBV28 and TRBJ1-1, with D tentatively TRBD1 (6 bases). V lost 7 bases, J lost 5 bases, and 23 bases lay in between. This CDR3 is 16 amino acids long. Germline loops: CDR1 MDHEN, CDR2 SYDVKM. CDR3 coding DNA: TGTGCCAGCATCCAACCCGGGGCGGGCAGGGGTACTGAAGCTTTCTTT. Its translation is CASIQPGAGRGTEAFF.

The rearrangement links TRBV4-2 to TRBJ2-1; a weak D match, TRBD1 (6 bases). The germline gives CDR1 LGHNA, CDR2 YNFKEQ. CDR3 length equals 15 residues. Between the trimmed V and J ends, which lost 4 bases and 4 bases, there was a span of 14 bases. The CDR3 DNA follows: TGTGCCAGCAGCCTACAACAACAGGGATACAATGAGCAGTTCTTC. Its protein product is CASSLQQQGYNEQFF.

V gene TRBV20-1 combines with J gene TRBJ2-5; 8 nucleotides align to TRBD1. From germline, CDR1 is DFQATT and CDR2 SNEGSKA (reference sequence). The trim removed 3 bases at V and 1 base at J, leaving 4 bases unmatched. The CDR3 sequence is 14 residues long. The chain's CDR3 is CSASRTGSQETQYF. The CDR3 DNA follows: TGCAGTGCTAGTCGGACAGGGTCCCAAGAGACCCAGTACTTC.

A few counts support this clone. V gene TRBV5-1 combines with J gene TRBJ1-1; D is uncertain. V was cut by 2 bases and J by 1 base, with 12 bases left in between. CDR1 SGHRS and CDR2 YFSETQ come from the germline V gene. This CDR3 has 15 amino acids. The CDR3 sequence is CASSLQNLGNTEAFF. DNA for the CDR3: TGCGCCAGCAGCTTACAGAATTTGGGGAACACTGAAGCTTTCTTT.

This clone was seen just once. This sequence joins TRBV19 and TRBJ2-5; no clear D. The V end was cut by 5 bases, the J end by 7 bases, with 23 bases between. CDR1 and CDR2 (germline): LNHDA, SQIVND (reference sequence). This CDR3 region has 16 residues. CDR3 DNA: TGTGCCAGTAGTCCATCCAGCTCGACACCCCCAGGGACCCAGTACTTC. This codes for CASSPSSSTPPGTQYF.

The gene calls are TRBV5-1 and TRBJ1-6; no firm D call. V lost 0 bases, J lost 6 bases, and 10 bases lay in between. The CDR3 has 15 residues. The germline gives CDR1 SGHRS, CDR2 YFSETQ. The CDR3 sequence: CASSLGLYINSPLHF. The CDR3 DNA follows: TGCGCCAGCAGCTTGGGCCTCTATATTAATTCACCCCTCCACTTT.

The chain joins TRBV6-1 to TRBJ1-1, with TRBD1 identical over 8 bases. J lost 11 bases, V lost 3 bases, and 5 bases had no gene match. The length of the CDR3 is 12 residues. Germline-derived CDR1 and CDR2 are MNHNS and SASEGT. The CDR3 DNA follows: TGTGCCAGCAGTGAGGGGACAGGCGGGGCTTTCTTT. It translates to CASSEGTGGAFF.

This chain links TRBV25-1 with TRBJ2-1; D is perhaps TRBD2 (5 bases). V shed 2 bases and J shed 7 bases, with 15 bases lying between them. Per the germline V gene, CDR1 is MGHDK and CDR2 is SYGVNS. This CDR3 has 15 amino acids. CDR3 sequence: CASSEVSASGNEQFF. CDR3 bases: TGTGCCAGCAGTGAAGTTAGCGCTAGTGGGAATGAGCAGTTCTTC.

The CDR3 DNA is TGTGCCACCAGTGTCTCCCGGGACAGGGGAGACACCGGGGAGCTGTTTTTT. This codes for CATSVSRDRGDTGELFF. The chain employs TRBV24-1 and TRBJ2-2, with 10 bases matching TRBD1. Germline V gives CDR1 KGHDR, CDR2 SFDVKD. This CDR3 contains 17 residues. Germline trimming cut 5 bases from V and 3 bases from J; bases unmatched to any gene: 8.